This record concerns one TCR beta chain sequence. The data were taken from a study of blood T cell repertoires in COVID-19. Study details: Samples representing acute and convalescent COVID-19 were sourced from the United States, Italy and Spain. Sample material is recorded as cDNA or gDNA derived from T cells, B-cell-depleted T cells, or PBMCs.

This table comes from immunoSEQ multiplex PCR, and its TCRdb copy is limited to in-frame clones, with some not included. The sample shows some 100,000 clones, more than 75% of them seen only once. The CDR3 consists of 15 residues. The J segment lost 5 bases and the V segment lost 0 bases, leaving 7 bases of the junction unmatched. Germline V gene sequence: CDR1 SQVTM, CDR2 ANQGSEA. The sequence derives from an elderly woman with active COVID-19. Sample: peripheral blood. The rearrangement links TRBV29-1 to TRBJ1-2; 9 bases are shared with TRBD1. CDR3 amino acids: CSVEDRQGVGYGYTF. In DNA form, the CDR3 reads TGCAGCGTTGAAGATCGACAGGGGGTGGGTTATGGCTACACCTTC.